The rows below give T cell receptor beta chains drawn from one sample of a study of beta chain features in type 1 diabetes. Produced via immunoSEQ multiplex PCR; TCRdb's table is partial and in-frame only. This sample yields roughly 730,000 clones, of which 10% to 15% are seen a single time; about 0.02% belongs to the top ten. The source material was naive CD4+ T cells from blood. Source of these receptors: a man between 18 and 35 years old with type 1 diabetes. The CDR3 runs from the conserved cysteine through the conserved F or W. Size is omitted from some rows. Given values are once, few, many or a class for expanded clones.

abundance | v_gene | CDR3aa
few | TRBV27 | CASSSLQGWNEQFF
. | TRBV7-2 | CASSLESMGRQPQHF
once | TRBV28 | CASTPPDRGGQPQHF
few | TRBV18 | CASSPERSGKETQYF
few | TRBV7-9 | CASSLVAETF
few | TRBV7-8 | CASSLIGGTATKETQYF
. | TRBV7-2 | CASSSGTVTETQYF
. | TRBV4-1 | CASSQGSRTGVGNTEAFF
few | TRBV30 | CAWSGGSYGYTF
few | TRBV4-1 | CASSQTPGPEGDTQYF
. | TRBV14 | CASSLQRDTEAFF
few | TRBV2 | CASRGEPETQYF
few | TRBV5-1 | CASSFGGATEAFF
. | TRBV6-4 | CASSGTMGETQYF
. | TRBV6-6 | CASSYVTGGGETQYF
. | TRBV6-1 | CASSRDRAGNTIYF
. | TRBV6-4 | CASSDSGTSTDTQYF
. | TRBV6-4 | CASSDSRLAKNIQYF
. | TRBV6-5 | CASVPDRLNTEAFF
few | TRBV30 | CAGSSSRGFLGLQGPNSPLHF
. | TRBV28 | CASNGPNYGYTF
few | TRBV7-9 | CASSPWTSQETQYF
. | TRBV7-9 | CASSPQGSTDTQYF
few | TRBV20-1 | CSASGQSGYTF
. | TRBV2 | CASAALVSYNSPLHF
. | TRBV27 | CASSTQAPDTQYF
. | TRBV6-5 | CASSYSTGTGAFF
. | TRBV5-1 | CASSFGSTDTQYF
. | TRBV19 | CASSEVGTEAFF
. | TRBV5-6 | CASSGTENTEAFF
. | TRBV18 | CASSPQGVFGVGTEAFF
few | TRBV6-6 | CASSYQNTEAFF
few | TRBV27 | CAIRDRANTEAFF
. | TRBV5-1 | CASSIPDRGLETQYF
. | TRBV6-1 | CASSETYDGNTIYF
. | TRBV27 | CASSLPGTYEQYF
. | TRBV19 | CACWEPGVGTEAFF
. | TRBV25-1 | CASGTHSNEKLFF
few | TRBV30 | CAWGRGPYEQYF
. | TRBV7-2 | CASIPLGVPLIDTQYF